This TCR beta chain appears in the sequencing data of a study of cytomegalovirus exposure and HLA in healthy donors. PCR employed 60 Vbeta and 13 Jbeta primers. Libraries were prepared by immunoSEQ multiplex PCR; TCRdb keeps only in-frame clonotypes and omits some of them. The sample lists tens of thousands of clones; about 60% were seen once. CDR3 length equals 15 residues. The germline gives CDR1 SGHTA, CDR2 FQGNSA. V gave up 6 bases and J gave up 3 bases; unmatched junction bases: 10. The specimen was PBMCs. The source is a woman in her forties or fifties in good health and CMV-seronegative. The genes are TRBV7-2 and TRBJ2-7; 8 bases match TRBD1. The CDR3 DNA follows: TGTGCCAGCAGAAAGACCGGGACAGGTGTCTACGAGCAGTACTTC. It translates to CASRKTGTGVYEQYF.